The clone carrying this TCR beta chain was counted between two and nine times. The CDR3 covers 14 residues. Looked up from germline, CDR1 is SGHVS and CDR2 is FQNEAQ. V dropped 5 bases and J dropped 5 bases, with 15 bases sitting between them. Source study methods: Amplified reference gene primers provided the basis for estimating nucleated cell counts. Sequenced by immunoSEQ multiplex PCR; TCRdb stores in-frame clones only, minus some. V, J and clone size are taken as reported in that table, and D and trimming were inferred from the DNA itself. Among around 110,000 clones listed, around four fifths were seen once. The sample belongs to a study of blood T cell repertoires in COVID-19. Study-wide background: From the United States, Italy and Spain came samples of acute and convalescent COVID-19. Nucleic acid was either cDNA or gDNA, and it came from T cells, B-cell-depleted T cells, or PBMCs.

The chain has TRBV7-8 and TRBJ2-5; D possibly corresponds to TRBD1 (6 bases). The sequenced sample was peripheral blood. The receptor was derived from a young man with acute or convalescent COVID-19. The CDR3 protein is CASSTAQGRETQYF. The CDR3 coding sequence is TGTGCCAGCAGCACAGCCCAGGGGCGGGAGACCCAGTACTTC.